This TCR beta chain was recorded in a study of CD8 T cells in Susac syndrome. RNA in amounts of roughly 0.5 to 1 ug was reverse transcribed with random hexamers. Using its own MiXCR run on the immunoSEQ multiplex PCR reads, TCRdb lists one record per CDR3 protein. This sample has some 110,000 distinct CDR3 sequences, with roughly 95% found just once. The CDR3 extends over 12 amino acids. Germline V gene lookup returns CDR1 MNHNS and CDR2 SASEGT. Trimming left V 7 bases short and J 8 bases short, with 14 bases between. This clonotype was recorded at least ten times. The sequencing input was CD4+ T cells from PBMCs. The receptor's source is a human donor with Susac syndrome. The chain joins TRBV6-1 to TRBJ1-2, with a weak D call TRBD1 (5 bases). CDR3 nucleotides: TGTGCCAGCAAGAGAGCGGGGGGAGGCTACACCTTC. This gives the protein CASKRAGGGYTF.